The rows below give T cell receptor beta chains drawn from one sample of a study of cytomegalovirus exposure and HLA in healthy donors. Some clones are missing from TCRdb's copy, which holds only in-frame ones; the method was immunoSEQ multiplex PCR. This repertoire shows around 150,000 clones, about four fifths found once; its top ten account for roughly 4.4%. Sequencing was done on a sample of PBMCs. The receptor source for this set is a man aged 30-40 years in good health and CMV-seronegative. Both conserved end residues are part of each CDR3. The order of the fields is clone size, D gene, V gene, J gene, CDR3 protein, CDR3 DNA. The D gene is left open where the match is weak. Clone size is given for some rows only: seen once, a few or many times, or a class if the clone is expanded.

>NA|TRBD1|TRBV2|TRBJ1-1
CASNRRTGAMNTEAFF
TGTGCCAGCAATAGAAGGACAGGAGCTATGAACACTGAAGCTTTCTTT
>few|NA|TRBV10-3|TRBJ2-5
CAISDLDGKTQYF
TGTGCCATCAGCGACTTGGACGGGAAGACCCAGTACTTC
>NA|NA|TRBV7-9|TRBJ1-4
CASSLWQSSNEKLFF
TGTGCCAGCAGTCTCTGGCAGTCGTCTAATGAAAAACTGTTTTTT
>NA|NA|TRBV11-2|TRBJ1-2
CASSLDPTVYGYTF
TGTGCCAGCAGCTTAGATCCCACAGTCTATGGCTACACCTTC
>NA|NA|TRBV11-2|TRBJ1-1
CASSPPQGFEAFF
TGTGCCAGCAGTCCTCCACAGGGTTTTGAAGCTTTCTTT
>NA|NA|TRBV7-8|TRBJ1-1
CASSSESTEAFF
TGTGCCAGCAGCTCCGAGAGCACTGAAGCTTTCTTT
>once|NA|TRBV29-1|TRBJ2-5
CSVEPRELVVETQYF
TGCAGCGTTGAACCCCGGGAACTGGTAGTGGAGACCCAGTACTTC
>NA|TRBD2|TRBV7-3|TRBJ2-3
CASSLAGGPADTQYF
TGTGCCAGCAGCTTAGCGGGGGGGCCTGCAGATACGCAGTATTTT
>few|NA|TRBV7-9|TRBJ2-7
CASSFPGPSTYEQYF
TGTGCCAGCAGCTTCCCAGGTCCATCCACCTACGAGCAGTACTTC
>NA|NA|TRBV5-1|TRBJ1-2
CASSLVTGTRGYTF
TGCGCCAGCAGCTTGGTTACGGGAACCCGTGGCTACACCTTC
>NA|NA|TRBV7-2|TRBJ2-2
CASSSPGGEELFF
TGTGCCAGCAGCTCCCCCGGGGGAGAGGAGCTGTTTTTT
>NA|TRBD2|TRBV9|TRBJ2-3
CASSLAPWGGGEDTQYF
TGTGCCAGCAGCTTAGCCCCTTGGGGCGGGGGAGAGGATACGCAGTATTTT
>NA|NA|TRBV5-1|TRBJ2-3
CASSSLQGDDTQYF
TGCGCCAGCAGCTCCTTACAGGGAGATGATACGCAGTATTTT
>NA|TRBD1|TRBV5-4|TRBJ1-2
CASSYGTGKGYTF
TGTGCCAGCAGCTACGGGACAGGGAAGGGCTACACCTTC
>NA|NA|TRBV7-7|TRBJ2-5
CASSRDQSQETQYF
TGTGCCAGCAGCCGGGATCAGAGCCAAGAGACCCAGTACTTC
>few|TRBD1|TRBV4-1|TRBJ1-5
CASSQVQGARQPQHF
TGCGCCAGCAGCCAAGTCCAGGGGGCACGACAGCCCCAGCATTTT
>NA|TRBD1|TRBV11-2|TRBJ2-1
CASSLDRQGGRFF
TGTGCCAGCAGCTTAGATCGACAGGGGGGACGGTTCTTC
>NA|NA|TRBV5-5|TRBJ2-7
CASSSTGYQSYEQYF
TGTGCCAGCAGCTCGACAGGTTACCAATCCTACGAGCAGTACTTC
>NA|NA|TRBV25-1|TRBJ1-2
CASSESQGTKNNYGYTF
TGTGCCAGCAGTGAATCACAGGGAACTAAAAATAACTATGGCTACACCTTC
>NA|TRBD1|TRBV14|TRBJ2-1
CASSQDRGVGRGRYNEQFF
TGTGCCAGCAGCCAGGACAGGGGCGTAGGGCGGGGGAGATACAATGAGCAGTTCTTC
>NA|TRBD2|TRBV19|TRBJ2-1
CASSRPKTSGRALWNEQFF
TGTGCCAGTAGTCGGCCAAAGACTAGCGGGAGGGCCCTCTGGAATGAGCAGTTCTTC
>NA|NA|TRBV9|TRBJ2-3
CASSVGSPSTDTQYF
TGTGCCAGCAGCGTGGGTAGCCCTAGCACAGATACGCAGTATTTT
>NA|NA|TRBV29-1|TRBJ1-1
CSAVTGNTEAFF
TGCAGCGCCGTTACAGGGAACACTGAAGCTTTCTTT
>few|NA|TRBV10-3|TRBJ1-5
CAISGQSNQPQHF
TGTGCCATCAGTGGGCAGAGCAATCAGCCCCAGCATTTT
>once|NA|TRBV10-3|TRBJ2-7
CAIRPWGVHEQYF
TGTGCCATCCGACCTTGGGGGGTCCACGAGCAGTACTTC
>NA|TRBD2|TRBV28|TRBJ2-3
CASSPPGTSGSLPYF
TGTGCCAGCAGCCCCCCCGGGACTAGCGGGAGTTTACCGTATTTT
>NA|NA|TRBV9|TRBJ2-1
CASSVVYADNEQFF
TGTGCCAGCAGCGTAGTCTACGCCGACAATGAGCAGTTCTTC
>once|TRBD1|TRBV7-2|TRBJ2-7
CASSLKRGLYEQYF
TGTGCCAGCAGCTTAAAAAGGGGGCTCTACGAGCAGTACTTC
>few|NA|TRBV29-1|TRBJ2-2
CSGNKGGTGELFF
TGCAGCGGAAATAAAGGCGGAACCGGGGAGCTGTTTTTT
>NA|NA|TRBV19|TRBJ1-1
CASSMGSLEAFF
TGTGCCAGTAGTATGGGGAGTTTAGAAGCTTTCTTT
>NA|NA|TRBV29-1|TRBJ2-3
CSAARQGTDTQYF
TGCAGTGCGGCCCGGCAGGGAACAGATACGCAGTATTTT
>NA|NA|TRBV14|TRBJ2-7
CASSPGSISYEQYF
TGTGCCAGCAGCCCTGGTAGTATCTCCTACGAGCAGTACTTC
>once|NA|TRBV11-2|TRBJ2-7
CASSFYGVRGGEQYF
TGTGCCAGCAGCTTTTATGGCGTCCGGGGTGGGGAGCAGTACTTC
>NA|NA|TRBV11-2|TRBJ1-1
CASSLREATEAFF
TGTGCCAGCAGCTTGAGGGAGGCCACTGAAGCTTTCTTT
>NA|TRBD2|TRBV5-1|TRBJ2-5
CASSPLGGLAGAEETQYF
TGCGCCAGCAGCCCCCTAGGTGGACTAGCGGGAGCCGAAGAGACCCAGTACTTC
>NA|NA|TRBV7-9|TRBJ2-7
CASSFRPHEQYF
TGTGCCAGCAGCTTCAGGCCCCACGAGCAGTACTTC
>once|TRBD2|TRBV27|TRBJ2-3
CASRRGTSGTTDTQYF
TGTGCCAGCAGGAGGGGGACTAGCGGGACTACAGATACGCAGTATTTT
>NA|TRBD1|TRBV6-1|TRBJ1-5
CASSEQGGDQPQHF
TGTGCCAGCAGTGAGCAAGGGGGCGATCAGCCCCAGCATTTT
>NA|NA|TRBV9|TRBJ2-7
CASSVAQIDEQYF
TGTGCCAGCAGCGTAGCGCAGATTGACGAGCAGTACTTC
>NA|TRBD2|TRBV7-9|TRBJ2-7
CASSYGGDEQYF
TGTGCCAGCAGCTACGGGGGGGACGAGCAGTACTTC
>NA|TRBD1|TRBV5-4|TRBJ2-2
CASSPQSRGQITGELFF
TGTGCCAGCAGCCCCCAGTCCCGGGGACAGATCACCGGGGAGCTGTTTTTT
>NA|TRBD1|TRBV25-1|TRBJ2-7
CASSRTGGFYEQYF
TGTGCCAGCAGTCGGACAGGGGGCTTCTACGAGCAGTACTTC
>NA|NA|TRBV6-5|TRBJ2-2
CASSYSGSRNTGELFF
TGTGCCAGCAGTTACTCGGGGAGTCGGAACACCGGGGAGCTGTTTTTT
>few|TRBD1|TRBV7-9|TRBJ2-7
CASSPGTVSFGQYF
TGTGCCAGCAGCCCCGGGACAGTCTCCTTCGGGCAGTACTTC
>NA|TRBD1|TRBV7-9|TRBJ1-6
CASSHRGEGNSPLHF
TGTGCCAGCAGCCACAGGGGTGAGGGTAATTCACCCCTCCACTTT
>NA|NA|TRBV15|TRBJ2-6
CATSRGGGANVLTF
TGTGCCACCAGCAGAGGGGGCGGGGCCAACGTCCTGACTTTC
>NA|TRBD1|TRBV6-6|TRBJ2-7
CASNPTGGVYEQYF
TGTGCCAGCAACCCGACAGGGGGCGTTTACGAGCAGTACTTC
>NA|NA|TRBV5-4|TRBJ1-1
CASSLKRTAEAFF
TGTGCCAGCAGCTTGAAGAGGACAGCTGAAGCTTTCTTT
>NA|TRBD1|TRBV6-6|TRBJ1-6
CASSVRDRDSPLHF
TGTGCCAGCAGTGTCCGGGACAGGGATTCACCCCTCCACTTT
>NA|TRBD1|TRBV7-2|TRBJ2-3
CASSSSGTGDPQYF
TGTGCCAGCAGCTCTTCCGGGACAGGGGATCCGCAGTATTTT
>NA|NA|TRBV5-4|TRBJ2-3
CASSLHSSTDTQYF
TGTGCCAGCAGCTTGCACTCGAGCACAGATACGCAGTATTTT
>NA|TRBD1|TRBV27|TRBJ2-7
CASSLGARGLYEQYF
TGTGCCAGCAGTTTAGGGGCCAGGGGGCTCTACGAGCAGTACTTC
>NA|NA|TRBV5-4|TRBJ1-6
CASTHTGGGSPLHF
TGTGCCAGCACCCATACGGGGGGTGGTTCACCCCTCCACTTT